What follows describes a single T cell receptor (beta chain). The antigen is undetermined. These data are taken from a study of identical twins. In TCRdb, the 5' RACE reads were re-called with MiXCR into one record per CDR3 protein. The sample holds around 490,000 distinct CDR3 sequences, approximately 20% seen once. The donor group consisted entirely of healthy Caucasians. V lost 4 bases, J lost 7 bases, and 7 bases stayed unmatched. The length of the CDR3 is 15 residues. Germline CDR1 is SGHRS and CDR2 is YFSETQ. Study conclusions and caveats: Within cord blood, abundant beta clonotypes carried fewer insertions, but memory repertoires showed no such trend. Invariant T cells like MAIT and iNKT could partly confound the zero-insertion analyses.

The same data also contributed to another study, on yellow fever vaccine responses in identical twins. That publication notes: Vaccine-induced T cell responses in twins were reportedly observed to appear partly convergent, partly personalized.

The chain carries TRBV5-1 and TRBJ2-1, with TRBD2 matching over 11 bases. The sequenced sample was CD4+ T cells sorted from blood. The receptor was isolated from a young woman in good health. The CDR3 DNA sequence: TGCGCCAGCAGCGTGACTAGCGGGGTCCAAAATGAGCAGTTCTTC. Protein sequence: CASSVTSGVQNEQFF.